The clone carrying this T cell receptor beta chain was picked up one time. Its antigen is undetermined. TCRdb's table, derived via immunoSEQ multiplex PCR, lists solely in-frame clones and lacks some. The repertoire holds more than 95,000 clones, with 85% to 90% as singletons. Second doses that came at about 4 or about 12 weeks were put together. This sample was included in a study of T cell responses to AZD1222 COVID-19 vaccine. Whole-study results and caveats: It was only after the peak T cell response that any repertoires were sampled. A mostly white British donor set with more females was recruited, and clonal diversity was possibly underestimated.

CDR1 and CDR2 (germline): MNHEY, SVGAGI. Trimming took 8 bases from V and 4 from J, leaving 14 bases between them. The CDR3 loop spans 14 amino acids. The J gene is TRBJ2-2, the V gene TRBV6-5; D is possibly TRBD2 (6 bases). The source of this sequence is an adult who received the AZD1222 COVID-19 vaccine. This specimen was peripheral blood, taken 28 days after the second AZD1222 dose. CDR3 loop: CASGRQPGTGELFF. CDR3 DNA sequence: TGTGCCAGCGGGAGGCAGCCGGGCACCGGGGAGCTGTTTTTT.